This T cell receptor beta chain was retrieved from a study of shared clonotypes between healthy human individuals. CDR3 size: 15 residues. Germline values: CDR1 KGHSH, CDR2 LQKENI. J gave up 0 bases and V 7 bases, and 3 bases lay outside the gene matches. Assay used: immunoSEQ multiplex PCR; TCRdb lists only in-frame clones, some missing. The sample consists of over a million clones, 98% of them appearing once. Sample: naive CD4+ T cells sorted from blood. This sample's subset: CD45RA+ positively selected. V is TRBV18 and J is TRBJ2-3; TRBD2 agrees at 11 bases. The origin of this receptor is a man aged 25-45 years in good health. The CDR3 is CASFTSGSSTDTQYF. The CDR3 nucleotides read TGTGCCAGCTTTACTAGCGGGAGCAGCACAGATACGCAGTATTTT.